These 20 T cell receptor beta chains originate from one sample sequenced in a study of PD-1 blockade in mismatch repair-deficient tumors. Sequenced by immunoSEQ multiplex PCR; TCRdb stores in-frame clones only, minus some. The sample records some 120,000 clones, more than 70% being singletons. Sequenced material: peripheral blood, taken almost 74 weeks after starting pembrolizumab. These receptors originate from an adult with mismatch repair-deficient cancer.

For the CDR3, the DNA is TGTGCCAGCAGATCCGGGGGGCGGGATGAGCAGTTCTTC. Its protein is CASRSGGRDEQFF. The chain combines TRBV11-2 with TRBJ2-1, with D possibly matching TRBD2 (7 bases). Between the trimmed V and J ends, which lost 6 bases and 8 bases, there was a span of 14 bases. The CDR3 loop spans 13 amino acids. Germline loops: CDR1 SGHAT, CDR2 FQNNGV. The full variable domain, in which reference TRBV11-2 and TRBJ2-1 provide the parts outside the CDR3, is EAGVAQSPRYKIIEKRQSVAFWCNPISGHATLYWYQQILGQGPKLLIQFQNNGVVDDSQLPKDRFSAERLKGVDSTLKIQPAKLEDSAVYLCASRSGGRDEQFFGPGTRLTVL.

This chain joins TRBV29-1 and TRBJ2-6; TRBD2 might be the D (7 bases). Germline V lookup: CDR1 SQVTM, CDR2 ANQGSEA. With 4 bases removed from V and 0 bases from J, the gap between germline ends came to 13 bases. The CDR3 sequence is 16 residues long. The CDR3 DNA reads as TGCAGCGTTGTTGGGGGGGCCTCCTCTGGGGCCAACGTCCTGACTTTC. Encoded protein: CSVVGGASSGANVLTF. The full variable domain, in which reference TRBV29-1 and TRBJ2-6 provide the parts outside the CDR3, is SAVISQKPSRDICQRGTSLTIQCQVDSQVTMMFWYRQQPGQSLTLIATANQGSEATYESGFVIDKFPISRPNLTFSTLTVSNMSPEDSSIYLCSVVGGASSGANVLTFGAGSRLTVL.

The rearrangement uses TRBV4-3 and TRBJ2-7; TRBD2 matches 7 bases. CDR1 is LGHNA and CDR2 is YSLEER in the germline V gene. V shed 3 bases, J shed 2 bases, and the junction held 7 bases outside the gene matches. The CDR3 covers 15 residues. CDR3: CASSQVLGGTYEQYF. CDR3 DNA: TGCGCCAGCAGCCAGGTTTTGGGAGGGACCTACGAGCAGTACTTC.

CDR3 in DNA: TGTGCCAGCTTGGTGGGGACTAGCGTCAGGGGAGAGACCCAGTACTTC. Residues: CASLVGTSVRGETQYF. The chain employs TRBV7-8 and TRBJ2-5; 10 bases are shared with TRBD2. Germline V gives CDR1 SGHVS, CDR2 FQNEAQ. V trimming: 8 bases; J trimming: 4 bases; junction bases outside the gene matches: 13. This CDR3 is built from 16 residues.

This clone was counted only a few times. The chain couples TRBV2 to TRBJ1-5; D gene ambiguous. V was cut by 1 base and J by 4 bases, with 2 bases left in between. Germline CDR1 reads SNHLY; CDR2 reads FYNNEI. This CDR3 has 12 amino acids. CDR3 coding DNA: TGTGCCAGCAGTGAAGGGAATCAGCCCCAGCATTTT. Protein: CASSEGNQPQHF.

The V call is TRBV5-8, the J call TRBJ2-5; D ambiguous. The CDR3 contains 17 residues. The ends were cut back, 1 base at V and 5 bases at J, with 21 bases in the middle. Germline values: CDR1 SGHTS, CDR2 YDEGEE. This CDR3 reads CASSLSRMLYSAETQYF. The CDR3 DNA sequence: TGTGCCAGCAGCTTGTCCAGGATGCTTTACTCAGCCGAGACCCAGTACTTC. The full variable domain, completed using reference TRBV5-8 and TRBJ2-5, is EAGVTQSPTHLIKTRGQQATLRCSPISGHTSVYWYQQALGLGLQFLLWYDEGEERNRGNFPPRFSGRQFPNYSSELNVNALELEDSALYLCASSLSRMLYSAETQYFGPGTRLLVL.

The V gene is TRBV7-2, the J gene TRBJ2-3; 14 bases are shared with TRBD2. The trim removed 5 bases at V and 6 bases at J, leaving 4 bases unmatched. Germline values: CDR1 SGHTA, CDR2 FQGNSA. This CDR3 contains 15 residues. This CDR3 is CASSQTSGRVDTQYF. The CDR3, as DNA: TGTGCCAGCAGCCAGACTAGCGGGAGGGTGGATACGCAGTATTTT.

The chain couples TRBV5-1 to TRBJ2-5; 8 bases agree with TRBD1. Germline CDR1 reads SGHRS; CDR2 reads YFSETQ. The ends lost 4 bases at V and 5 bases at J; junction bases unmatched: 10. The CDR3 length is 15 residues. The CDR3 protein is CASSLGQGGGETQYF. The CDR3 bases are TGCGCCAGCAGCCTTGGACAGGGCGGCGGGGAGACCCAGTACTTC.

The rearrangement uses TRBV6-5 and TRBJ1-5, with a possible D match to TRBD1 (6 bases). Trimming left V 6 bases short and J 7 bases short, with 19 bases between. Germline loops: CDR1 MNHEY, CDR2 SVGAGI. The CDR3 sequence is 15 residues long. CDR3 nucleotides: TGTGCCAGCAGAAAGCTACAGGGTCCGGGGCAGCCCCAGCATTTT. It translates to CASRKLQGPGQPQHF.

This chain connects TRBV28 to TRBJ2-7; TRBD2 agrees at 11 bases. V gave up 6 bases and J gave up 2 bases; unmatched junction bases: 6. CDR3 length: 15 residues. Looked up from germline, CDR1 is MDHEN and CDR2 is SYDVKM. The CDR3 loop reads CASRWTSGSPYEQYF. The CDR3 nucleotides are TGTGCCAGCAGATGGACTAGCGGGTCACCCTACGAGCAGTACTTC.

V is TRBV9 and J is TRBJ2-5; D gene ambiguous. Germline V gives CDR1 SGDLS, CDR2 YYNGEE. The CDR3 has 12 residues. Between the trimmed V and J ends, which lost 3 bases and 12 bases, there was a span of 15 bases. CDR3 nucleotides: TGTGCCAGCAGCGACCCGGACCCTTTGAAGTACTTC. Amino acid sequence: CASSDPDPLKYF. Full variable domain (missing parts from reference TRBV9 and TRBJ2-5): DSGVTQTPKHLITATGQRVTLRCSPRSGDLSVYWYQQSLDQGLQFLIQYYNGEERAKGNILERFSAQQFPDLHSELNLSSLELGDSALYFCASSDPDPLKYFGPGTRLLVL.

In DNA form, the CDR3 reads TGTGCCATCAGTGAGTCGCACACAGGGGGCAATCAGCCCCAGCATTTT. Protein sequence: CAISESHTGGNQPQHF. The chain couples TRBV10-3 to TRBJ1-5, with 7 bases that match TRBD1. CDR1 ENHRY and CDR2 SYGVKD come from the germline V gene. The V gene end was trimmed by 0 bases and the J gene end by 2 bases; junction bases not matched to a gene: 4. The CDR3 totals 16 residues.

The rearrangement joins TRBV12-5 to TRBJ2-5, with 10 nucleotides matching TRBD2. The CDR3 totals 14 residues. J gave up 6 bases and V 3 bases, and 4 bases lay outside the gene matches. Germline V gene lookup returns CDR1 LGHNT and CDR2 FRNRAP. The CDR3 DNA reads as TGTGCTAGTGGTTTCGAGGGACTAGCGAAGACCCAGTACTTC. Protein sequence: CASGFEGLAKTQYF. Drawing the rest from reference TRBV12-5 and TRBJ2-5, the complete variable domain is DARVTQTPRHKVTEMGQEVTMRCQPILGHNTVFWYRQTMMQGLELLAYFRNRAPLDDSGMPKDRFSAEMPDATLATLKIQPSEPRDSAVYFCASGFEGLAKTQYFGPGTRLLVL.

The J gene is TRBJ2-4, the V gene TRBV4-1, with TRBD2 identical over 11 bases. J gave up 1 base and V 3 bases, and 5 bases lay outside the gene matches. Germline V gene data show CDR1 as MGHRA and CDR2 as YSYEKL. There are 17 residues in the CDR3. The chain's CDR3 is CASSQGRLAGAKNIQYF. For the CDR3, the DNA is TGCGCCAGCAGCCAGGGCCGACTAGCGGGGGCCAAAAACATTCAGTACTTC.

The J gene is TRBJ2-7, the V gene TRBV27, with 11 bases lining up with TRBD2. Germline CDR1 is MNHEY and CDR2 is SMNVEV (reference sequence). The CDR3 consists of 14 residues. Trimming at V came to 5 bases and at J to 4 bases, leaving 4 bases not matched to a gene. CDR3 in amino acids: CASSRVAGGYEQYF. The CDR3 DNA reads as TGTGCCAGCAGTCGTGTAGCGGGAGGGTACGAGCAGTACTTC.

The chain is built from TRBV4-1 and TRBJ2-7, with 8 bases identical to TRBD1. The CDR3 has 16 residues. V was clipped by 2 bases and J by 0 bases; unmatched bases: 6. The germline gives CDR1 MGHRA, CDR2 YSYEKL. CDR3 amino acids: CASSQIPTGGSYEQYF. In DNA form, the CDR3 reads TGCGCCAGCAGCCAAATCCCTACAGGGGGCTCCTACGAGCAGTACTTC.

This clone occurred once. J is TRBJ2-5 and V is TRBV4-3; TRBD2 agrees at 13 bases. Looked up from germline, CDR1 is LGHNA and CDR2 is YSLEER. The J segment lost 4 bases and the V segment lost 2 bases, leaving 7 bases of the junction unmatched. The CDR3 consists of 17 residues. CDR3: CASSQQPGLAGLETQYF. The CDR3 coding sequence is TGCGCCAGCAGCCAACAACCGGGACTAGCGGGATTAGAGACCCAGTACTTC.

The chain is built from TRBV4-1 and TRBJ2-7, with D unclear. Trimming removed 3 bases at V and 1 base at J, with 7 bases between. From germline, CDR1 is MGHRA and CDR2 YSYEKL. The CDR3 runs 13 residues. CDR3 nucleotides: TGCGCCAGCAGCCATATGGGATCCTACGAGCAGTACTTC. Translating it yields CASSHMGSYEQYF.

The chain combines TRBV27 with TRBJ1-5; D unclear. V shed 5 bases and J shed 9 bases, with 11 bases lying between them. The CDR3 is 12 amino acids. Per germline, CDR1 MNHEY and CDR2 SMNVEV (reference sequence). DNA for the CDR3: TGTGCCAGCAGTCACTTCGAAGGGCCCCAGCATTTT. It codes for CASSHFEGPQHF.

The V and J genes are TRBV7-6 and TRBJ2-7; D is perhaps TRBD1 (6 bases). CDR3 size: 14 residues. Trimming shortened V by 5 bases and J by 3 bases, and 14 bases separated the two germline ends. Germline values: CDR1 SGHVS, CDR2 FNYEAQ. CDR3 DNA: TGTGCCAGCAGCCCCCTGACAGGCGACTACGAGCAGTACTTC. Amino acid sequence: CASSPLTGDYEQYF. The complete variable domain, with remaining parts taken from reference TRBV7-6 and TRBJ2-7, reads GAGVSQSPRYKVTKRGQDVALRCDPISGHVSLYWYRQALGQGPEFLTYFNYEAQQDKSGLPNDRFSAERPEGSISTLTIQRTEQRDSAMYRCASSPLTGDYEQYFGPGTRLTVT.